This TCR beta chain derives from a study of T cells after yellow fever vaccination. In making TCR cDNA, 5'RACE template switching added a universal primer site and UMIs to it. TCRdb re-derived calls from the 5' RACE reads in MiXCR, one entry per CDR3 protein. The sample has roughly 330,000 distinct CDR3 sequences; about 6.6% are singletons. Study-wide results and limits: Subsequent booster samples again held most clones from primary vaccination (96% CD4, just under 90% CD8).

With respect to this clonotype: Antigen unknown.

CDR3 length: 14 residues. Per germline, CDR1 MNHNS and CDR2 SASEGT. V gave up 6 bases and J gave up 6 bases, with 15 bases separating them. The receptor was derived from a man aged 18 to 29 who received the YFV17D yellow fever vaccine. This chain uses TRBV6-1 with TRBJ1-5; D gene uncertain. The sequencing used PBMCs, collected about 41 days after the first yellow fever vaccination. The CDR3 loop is CASSRGMESQPQHF. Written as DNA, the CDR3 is TGTGCCAGCAGCCGTGGGATGGAGTCTCAGCCCCAGCATTTT.